Reported below is one T cell receptor beta chain. This clone is medium-sized (0.01 to 0.1%) in terms of sample share. Its recognized antigen is unknown. No clone much larger than this one lies a single base away; base qualities are absent. To allow TCR Vbeta sequencing and a comparison with CSF CD8+ T cells, memory CD8+ T cells were sorted ex vivo from the blood of patients. This specimen comes from a study of T cells in narcolepsy (dated by TCRdb to 2017 to 2018). As for the study more broadly: Healthy control donors were enrolled in the study alongside patients who had narcolepsy type 1 or type 2 (NT1, NT2). The study used TCR Vbeta sequencing to track clonotypes in blood and CSF while looking for autoreactive T cells in narcolepsy patients that target self-antigens of hypocretin neurons (hypocretin, TRIB2). The investigation overall reported the following: Autoreactive clonotypes were reported to be detected serially in the blood of the same patients and of different patients, but not in the blood of healthy controls. Plots comparing CSF and blood CD4+ T cell clonotypes from the same patient highlighted HCRT-specific and TRIB2-specific autoreactive clonotypes.

The library was prepared using the immunoSEQ multiplex PCR assay. The immuneACCESS repertoire file appears here via TCRdb, limited to in-frame rearrangements. These files lack a portion of the clones; in checked studies, under half of the deficit traces to unresolved V genes, and the cause of the others is not known. The table for this sample lists about 10,000 clones; around 70% of them were counted only once. Of the sample, over 20% is held by the ten largest clones. Measured from the cysteine to the phenylalanine, the CDR3 is 13 residues long. The read is trimmed to its CDR3 DNA, 39 bases read in frame from base 1. CDR1 MRHNA and CDR2 SNTAGT were looked up in the germline V gene. The trim is 0 bases for V and 3 bases for J, with a gap of 3 bases between the germline ends.

This clonotype was sampled from a human donor with narcolepsy. What was sequenced was CD45RA- memory CD8+ T cells from PBMCs. The cell subset or site label corresponds to: memory T cells sorted ex vivo from peripheral blood. Recombination connected TRBV6-4 to TRBJ1-5; no confident D gene assignment can be made. The CDR3 region has the sequence CASSDSDNQPQHF. The sequenced DNA is TGTGCCAGCAGTGACTCGGACAATCAGCCCCAGCATTTT.